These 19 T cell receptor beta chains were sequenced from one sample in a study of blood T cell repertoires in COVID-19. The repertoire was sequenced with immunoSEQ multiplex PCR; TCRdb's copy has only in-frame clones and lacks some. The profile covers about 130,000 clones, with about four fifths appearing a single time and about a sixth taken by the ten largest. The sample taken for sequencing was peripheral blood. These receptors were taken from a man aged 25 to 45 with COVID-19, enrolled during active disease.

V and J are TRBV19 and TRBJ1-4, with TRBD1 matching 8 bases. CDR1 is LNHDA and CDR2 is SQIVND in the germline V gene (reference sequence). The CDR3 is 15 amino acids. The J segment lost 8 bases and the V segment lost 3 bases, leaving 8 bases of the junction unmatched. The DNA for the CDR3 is TGTGCCAGTAGTATTCTACAGGGGGATGGGGAAAAACTGTTTTTT. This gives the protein CASSILQGDGEKLFF. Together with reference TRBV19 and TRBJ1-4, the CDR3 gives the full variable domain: DGGITQSPKYLFRKEGQNVTLSCEQNLNHDAMYWYRQDPGQGLRLIYYSQIVNDFQKGDIAEGYSVSREKKESFPLTVTSAQKNPTAFYLCASSILQGDGEKLFFGSGTQLSVL.

The CDR3 DNA follows: TGCGCCAGCAGCCCACCTGCAACGGGGGGCGTTATTACCTACAATGAGCAGTTCTTC. This codes for CASSPPATGGVITYNEQFF. The chain employs TRBV4-3 and TRBJ2-1; weak D call: TRBD2 (7 bases). V shed 4 bases and J shed 2 bases, with 24 bases lying between them. Per germline, CDR1 LGHNA and CDR2 YSLEER. The CDR3 extends over 19 amino acids.

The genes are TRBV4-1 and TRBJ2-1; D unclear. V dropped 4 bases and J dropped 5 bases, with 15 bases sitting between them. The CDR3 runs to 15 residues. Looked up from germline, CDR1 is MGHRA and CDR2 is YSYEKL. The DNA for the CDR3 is TGCGCCAGCAGCCCCAGTGAGGTAACGAACAATGAGCAGTTCTTC. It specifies CASSPSEVTNNEQFF.

This CDR3 is CASSYSTSGSTDTQYF. CDR3 coding DNA: TGTGCCAGCAGTTACTCGACTAGCGGGAGCACAGATACGCAGTATTTT. The chain joins TRBV6-5 to TRBJ2-3; 10 nucleotides align to TRBD2. The V gene's germline CDR1 is MNHEY and CDR2 SVGAGI. After removal of 0 bases from V and 0 bases from J, the junction contained 0 bases not matched to a gene. CDR3 length: 16 residues.

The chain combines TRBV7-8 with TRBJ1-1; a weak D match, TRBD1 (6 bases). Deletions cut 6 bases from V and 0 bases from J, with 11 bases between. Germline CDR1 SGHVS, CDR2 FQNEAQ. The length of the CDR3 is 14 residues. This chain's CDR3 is CASRSGAMNTEAFF. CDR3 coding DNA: TGTGCCAGCAGGTCAGGGGCAATGAACACTGAAGCTTTCTTT.

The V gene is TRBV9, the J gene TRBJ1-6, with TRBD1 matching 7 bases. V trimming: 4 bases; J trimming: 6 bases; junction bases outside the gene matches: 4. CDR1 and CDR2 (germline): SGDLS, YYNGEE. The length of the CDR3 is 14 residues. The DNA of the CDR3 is TGTGCCAGCAGCCCGGGACAGAGTAATTCACCCCTCCACTTT. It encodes CASSPGQSNSPLHF.

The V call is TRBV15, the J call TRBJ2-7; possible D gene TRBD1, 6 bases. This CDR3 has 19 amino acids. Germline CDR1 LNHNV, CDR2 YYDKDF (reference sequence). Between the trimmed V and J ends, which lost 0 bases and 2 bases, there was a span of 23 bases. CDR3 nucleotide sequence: TGTGCCACCAGCAGAGATCGGTATCAGGGGCAGGTTAGCACCTACGAGCAGTACTTC. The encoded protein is CATSRDRYQGQVSTYEQYF.

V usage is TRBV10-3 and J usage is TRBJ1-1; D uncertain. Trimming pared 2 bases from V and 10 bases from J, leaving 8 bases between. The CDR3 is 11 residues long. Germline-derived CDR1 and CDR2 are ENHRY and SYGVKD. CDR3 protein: CAISEEVGAFF. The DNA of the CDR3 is TGTGCCATCAGTGAGGAGGTTGGAGCTTTCTTT.

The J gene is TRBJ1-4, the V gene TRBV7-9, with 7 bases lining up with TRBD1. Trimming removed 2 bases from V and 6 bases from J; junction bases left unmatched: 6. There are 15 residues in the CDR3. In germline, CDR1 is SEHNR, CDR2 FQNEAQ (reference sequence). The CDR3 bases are TGTGCCAGCAGCTTATGGCAGGGGGAGGATGAAAAACTGTTTTTT. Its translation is CASSLWQGEDEKLFF.

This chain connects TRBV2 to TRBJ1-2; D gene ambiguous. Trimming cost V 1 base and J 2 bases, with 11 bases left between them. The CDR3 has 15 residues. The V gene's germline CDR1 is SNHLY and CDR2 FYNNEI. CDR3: CASSEVTNTNYGYTF. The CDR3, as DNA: TGTGCCAGCAGTGAAGTGACTAACACCAACTATGGCTACACCTTC. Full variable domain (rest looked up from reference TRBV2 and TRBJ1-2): EPEVTQTPSHQVTQMGQEVILRCVPISNHLYFYWYRQILGQKVEFLVSFYNNEISEKSEIFDDQFSVERPDGSNFTLKIRSTKLEDSAMYFCASSEVTNTNYGYTFGSGTRLTVV.

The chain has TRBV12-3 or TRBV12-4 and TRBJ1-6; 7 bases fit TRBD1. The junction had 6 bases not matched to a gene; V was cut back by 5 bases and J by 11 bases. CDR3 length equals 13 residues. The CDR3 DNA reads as TGTGCCAGCAGTCAGGACAGGAAGACACCCCTCCACTTT. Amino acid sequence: CASSQDRKTPLHF.

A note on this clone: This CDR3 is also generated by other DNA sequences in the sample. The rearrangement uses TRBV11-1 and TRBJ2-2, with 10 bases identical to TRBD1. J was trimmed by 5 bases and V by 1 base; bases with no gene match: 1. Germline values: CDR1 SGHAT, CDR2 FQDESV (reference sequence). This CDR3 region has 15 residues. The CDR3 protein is CASSLEGQGTGELFF. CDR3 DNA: TGTGCCAGCAGCTTAGAGGGACAGGGGACCGGGGAGCTGTTTTTT.

In nucleotides, the CDR3 is TGTGCCAGCAGCTCCCTCGGGACAACCTACGGTGGTAGTGAAAAACTGTTTTTT. Protein: CASSSLGTTYGGSEKLFF. This rearrangement joins TRBV7-2 to TRBJ1-4; the D gene is possibly TRBD1 (6 bases). V was shortened by 4 bases and J by 7 bases, with 25 bases between the two germline ends. Germline CDR1 reads SGHTA; CDR2 reads FQGNSA. The CDR3 contains 18 residues. The full variable domain, its missing parts supplied by reference TRBV7-2 and TRBJ1-4, is GAGVSQSPSNKVTEKGKDVELRCDPISGHTALYWYRQSLGQGLEFLIYFQGNSAPDKSGLPSDRFSAERTGGSVSTLTIQRTQQEDSAVYLCASSSLGTTYGGSEKLFFGSGTQLSVL.

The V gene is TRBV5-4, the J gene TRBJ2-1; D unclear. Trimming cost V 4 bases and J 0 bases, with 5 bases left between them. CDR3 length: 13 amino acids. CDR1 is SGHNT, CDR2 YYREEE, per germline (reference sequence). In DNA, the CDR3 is TGTGCCAGCAGCGAGAGCTCCTACAATGAGCAGTTCTTC. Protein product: CASSESSYNEQFF.

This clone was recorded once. The CDR3 protein is CASSQAEGLSYEQYF. In nucleotides, the CDR3 is TGTGCCAGCAGCCAAGCGGAGGGCCTCTCCTACGAGCAGTACTTC. The V gene is TRBV4-2, the J gene TRBJ2-7, with D perhaps matching TRBD2 (6 bases). The CDR3 consists of 15 residues. Germline V gives CDR1 LGHNA, CDR2 YNFKEQ. Trimming removed 1 base at V and 0 bases at J, with 10 bases between.

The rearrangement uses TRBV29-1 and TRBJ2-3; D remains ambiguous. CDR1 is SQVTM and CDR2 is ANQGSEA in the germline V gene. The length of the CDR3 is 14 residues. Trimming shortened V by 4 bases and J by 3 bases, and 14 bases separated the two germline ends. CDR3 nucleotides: TGCAGCGTTGTAGTACAGAGTGGAACAGATACGCAGTATTTT. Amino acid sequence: CSVVVQSGTDTQYF.

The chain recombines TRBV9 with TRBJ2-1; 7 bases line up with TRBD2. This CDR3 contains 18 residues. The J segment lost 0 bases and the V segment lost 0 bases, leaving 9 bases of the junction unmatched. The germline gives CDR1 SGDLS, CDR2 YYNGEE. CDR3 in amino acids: CASSVAPRLAGSYNEQFF. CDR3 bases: TGTGCCAGCAGCGTAGCTCCTCGACTAGCAGGCTCCTACAATGAGCAGTTCTTC.

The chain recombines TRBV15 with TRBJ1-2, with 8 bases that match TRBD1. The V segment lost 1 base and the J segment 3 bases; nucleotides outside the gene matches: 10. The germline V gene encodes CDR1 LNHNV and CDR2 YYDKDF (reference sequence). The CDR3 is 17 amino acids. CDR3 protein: CATSRVVGTTGDYGYTF. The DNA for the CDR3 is TGTGCCACCAGCAGAGTAGTAGGAACGACAGGGGACTATGGCTACACCTTC.

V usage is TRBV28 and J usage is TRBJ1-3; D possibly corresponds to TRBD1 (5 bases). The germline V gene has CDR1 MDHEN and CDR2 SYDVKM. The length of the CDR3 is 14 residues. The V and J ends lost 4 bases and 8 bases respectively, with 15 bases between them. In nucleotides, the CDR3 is TGTGCCAGCAGTTCCTCGGGGGAGGCGGACACCATATATTTT. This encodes CASSSSGEADTIYF.